This TCR beta chain appears in the sequencing data of a study of a mutant IDH1 vaccine in newly diagnosed glioma. On the study more broadly: The study started vaccination 4-6 weeks after radiotherapy alone, or with temozolomide cycles. Radiotherapy, temozolomide, or both had been given previously, and both were given to most.

Notes on this clone: The target antigen is unknown.

The CDR3 extends over 14 amino acids. The germline gives CDR1 SGHTA, CDR2 FQGNSA. J gave up 6 bases and V 7 bases, and 12 bases lay outside the gene matches. The time point denotes: week 11, during vaccination. Vaccination comprised doses that each held 300 ug of mutant IDH1 20-mer peptide, plus topical imiquimod. Findings of the study overall: The study observed vaccine-induced immune responses in 85% to 95% of patients. Variations in leading peripheral T cell clonotypes appeared to have no connection with pseudoprogression.

The repertoire was sequenced with immunoSEQ multiplex PCR; TCRdb's copy has only in-frame clones and lacks some. Among tens of thousands of clones listed, 80% were seen once. The chain couples TRBV7-2 to TRBJ2-7; 7 bases agree with TRBD1. This TCR derives from a man between 50 and 59 years old with glioma. Sequenced material: PBMCs, taken from a glioma patient whose treatment included an IDH1 peptide vaccine. CDR3 region: CASTEGDRTSEQYF. The DNA for the CDR3 is TGTGCCAGCACCGAAGGGGACAGAACTTCCGAGCAGTACTTC.